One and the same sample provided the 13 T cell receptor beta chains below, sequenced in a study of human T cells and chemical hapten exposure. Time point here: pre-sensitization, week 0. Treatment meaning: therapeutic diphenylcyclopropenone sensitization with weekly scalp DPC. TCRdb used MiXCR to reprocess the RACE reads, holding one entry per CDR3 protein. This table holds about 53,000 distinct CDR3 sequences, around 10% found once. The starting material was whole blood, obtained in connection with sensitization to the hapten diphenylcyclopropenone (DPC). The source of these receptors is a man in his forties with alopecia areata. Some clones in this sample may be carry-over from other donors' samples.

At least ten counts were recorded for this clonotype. DNA of the CDR3: TGCAGTGCTAACACAGGGATTAGTCAGCCCCAGCATTTT. Its translation: CSANTGISQPQHF. The chain is built from TRBV20-1 and TRBJ1-5, with D perhaps TRBD1 (6 bases). The length of the CDR3 is 13 residues. CDR1 is DFQATT and CDR2 is SNEGSKA in the germline V gene (reference sequence). V gave up 4 bases and J gave up 6 bases, with 13 bases separating them.

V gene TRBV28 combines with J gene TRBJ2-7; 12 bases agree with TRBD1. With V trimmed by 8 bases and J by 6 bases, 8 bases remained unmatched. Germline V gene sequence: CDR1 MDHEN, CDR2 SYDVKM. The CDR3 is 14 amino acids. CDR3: CASGIGTGGFEQYF. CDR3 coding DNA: TGTGCCAGCGGAATCGGGACAGGGGGCTTCGAGCAGTACTTC.

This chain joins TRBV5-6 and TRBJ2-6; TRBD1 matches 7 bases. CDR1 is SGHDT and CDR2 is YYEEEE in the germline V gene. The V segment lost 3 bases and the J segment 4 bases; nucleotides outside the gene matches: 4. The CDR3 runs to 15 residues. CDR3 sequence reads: CASSYRGSGANVLTF. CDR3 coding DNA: TGTGCCAGCAGCTACAGGGGTTCCGGGGCCAACGTCCTGACTTTC.

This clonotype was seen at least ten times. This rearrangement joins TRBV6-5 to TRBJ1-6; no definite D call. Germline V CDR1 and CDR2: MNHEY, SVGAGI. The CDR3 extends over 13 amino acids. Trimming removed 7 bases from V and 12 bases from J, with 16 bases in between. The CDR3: CASKRGQNRPLHF. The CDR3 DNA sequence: TGTGCCAGCAAACGAGGGCAAAATCGACCCCTCCACTTT.

The DNA for the CDR3 is TGCAGTGCTCTACGGGGTCTGGAGACCCAGTACTTC. Amino acid sequence: CSALRGLETQYF. V usage is TRBV20-1 and J usage is TRBJ2-5, with D perhaps matching TRBD2 (5 bases). Germline values: CDR1 DFQATT, CDR2 SNEGSKA (reference sequence). This CDR3 has 12 residues. With 5 bases removed from V and 5 bases from J, the gap between germline ends came to 12 bases.

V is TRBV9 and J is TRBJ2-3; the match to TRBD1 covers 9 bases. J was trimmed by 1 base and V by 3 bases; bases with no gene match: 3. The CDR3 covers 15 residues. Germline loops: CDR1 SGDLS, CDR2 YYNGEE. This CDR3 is CASSARTGGTDTQYF. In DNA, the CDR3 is TGTGCCAGCAGCGCCCGGACAGGGGGCACAGATACGCAGTATTTT.

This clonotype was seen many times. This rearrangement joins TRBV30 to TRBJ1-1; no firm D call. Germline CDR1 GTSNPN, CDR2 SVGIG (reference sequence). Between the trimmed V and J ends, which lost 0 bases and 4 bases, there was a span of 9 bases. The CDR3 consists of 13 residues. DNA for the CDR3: TGTGCCTGGAGTGTACAGCTGGGCACTGAAGCTTTCTTT. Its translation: CAWSVQLGTEAFF.

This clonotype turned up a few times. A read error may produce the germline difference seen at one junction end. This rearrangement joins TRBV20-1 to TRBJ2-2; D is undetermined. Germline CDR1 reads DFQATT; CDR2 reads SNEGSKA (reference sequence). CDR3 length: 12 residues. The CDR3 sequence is CSARGNTGELFF. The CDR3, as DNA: TGCAGTGCCAGAGGGAACACCGGGGAGCTGTTTTTT.

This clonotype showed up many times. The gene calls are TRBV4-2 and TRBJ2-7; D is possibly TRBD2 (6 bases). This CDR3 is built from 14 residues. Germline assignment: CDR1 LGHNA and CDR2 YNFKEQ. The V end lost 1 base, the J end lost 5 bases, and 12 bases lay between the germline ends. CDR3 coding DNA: TGTGCCAGCAGCCAAGGACTAGAGGTAAACGAGCAGTACTTC. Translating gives CASSQGLEVNEQYF.

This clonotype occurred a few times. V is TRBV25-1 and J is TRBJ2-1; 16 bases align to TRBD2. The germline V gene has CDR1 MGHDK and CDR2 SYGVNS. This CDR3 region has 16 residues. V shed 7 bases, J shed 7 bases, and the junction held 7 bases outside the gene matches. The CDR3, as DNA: TGTGCCAGCAAGGGACTAGCGGGAGGGACGTGGAATGAGCAGTTCTTC. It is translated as CASKGLAGGTWNEQFF. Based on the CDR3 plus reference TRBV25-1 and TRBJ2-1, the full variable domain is EADIYQTPRYLVIGTGKKITLECSQTMGHDKMYWYQQDPGMELHLIHYSYGVNSTEKGDLSSESTVSRIRTEHFPLTLESARPSHTSQYLCASKGLAGGTWNEQFFGPGTRLTVL.

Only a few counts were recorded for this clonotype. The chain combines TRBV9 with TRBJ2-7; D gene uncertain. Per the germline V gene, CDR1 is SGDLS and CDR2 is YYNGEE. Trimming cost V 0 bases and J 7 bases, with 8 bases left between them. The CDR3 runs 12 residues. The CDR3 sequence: CASSVDPPEQYF. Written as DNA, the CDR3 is TGTGCCAGCAGCGTAGATCCCCCTGAGCAGTACTTC.

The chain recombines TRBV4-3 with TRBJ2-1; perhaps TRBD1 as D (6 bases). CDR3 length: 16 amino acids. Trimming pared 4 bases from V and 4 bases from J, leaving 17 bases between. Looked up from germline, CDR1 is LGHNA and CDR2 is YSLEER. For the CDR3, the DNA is TGCGCCAGCAGCCCTTACAGGGTTGGAAATTACAATGAGCAGTTCTTC. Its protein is CASSPYRVGNYNEQFF.

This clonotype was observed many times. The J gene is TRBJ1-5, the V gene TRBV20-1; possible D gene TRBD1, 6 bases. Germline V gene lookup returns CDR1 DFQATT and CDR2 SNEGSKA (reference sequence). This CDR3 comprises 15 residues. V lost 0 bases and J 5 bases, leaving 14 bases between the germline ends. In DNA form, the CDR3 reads TGCAGTGCTAGAGATAGGCAGGGGCCAGATCAGCCCCAGCATTTT. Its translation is CSARDRQGPDQPQHF.